These 9 T cell receptor beta chains were sequenced from one sample in a study of CD8 T cells in Susac syndrome. Random hexamers were used to reverse transcribe 0.5 to 1 ug of RNA. TCRdb used MiXCR to reprocess the immunoSEQ multiplex PCR reads, holding one entry per CDR3 protein. The profile shows 350,000 to 550,000 distinct CDR3 sequences, 85% of them singletons. The sequenced sample consisted of CD8+ T cells from PBMCs. The receptors come from a human donor with multiple sclerosis.

In the case of this clonotype: A read error may produce the germline difference seen at one junction end. The chain joins TRBV19 to TRBJ2-2, with TRBD2 identical over 13 bases. Germline CDR1 is LNHDA and CDR2 is SQIVND (reference sequence). The CDR3 is made up of 17 amino acids. The CDR3 sequence is CSSMATSGGLDTGELFF. For the CDR3, the DNA is TGTTCCAGTATGGCGACTAGCGGGGGGCTAGATACCGGGGAGCTGTTTTTT.

The chain couples TRBV7-8 to TRBJ2-1, with 10 bases lining up with TRBD2. The CDR3 length is 16 residues. Per the germline V gene, CDR1 is SGHVS and CDR2 is FQNEAQ. The V segment lost 5 bases and the J segment 2 bases; nucleotides outside the gene matches: 6. CDR3 nucleotides: TGTGCCAGCAGCCCGGGGAGCGGGGGGGCCTACAATGAGCAGTTCTTC. Translating gives CASSPGSGGAYNEQFF.

This clonotype has only a few counts. The chain couples TRBV18 to TRBJ2-7; TRBD2 aligns across 11 bases. The CDR3 is made up of 15 amino acids. Germline-derived CDR1 and CDR2 are KGHSH and LQKENI. Unmatched junction bases numbered 6, after V lost 3 bases and J lost 5 bases. In nucleotides, the CDR3 is TGTGCCAGCTCACCTCAACTAGCGGGAGCGGACGAGCAGTACTTC. This encodes CASSPQLAGADEQYF.

V and J are TRBV5-1 and TRBJ2-1; 10 bases agree with TRBD1. Trimming cost V 5 bases and J 7 bases; bases outside gene matches: 12. The CDR3 extends over 16 amino acids. Germline V gives CDR1 SGHRS, CDR2 YFSETQ. CDR3 bases: TGCGCCAGCAGTCCAATTTTCGGACAGGGGGAAAATGAGCAGTTCTTC. Translation gives CASSPIFGQGENEQFF.

This chain links TRBV27 with TRBJ2-5, with D tentatively TRBD2 (5 bases). This CDR3 is 17 amino acids long. Trimming pared 5 bases from V and 0 bases from J, leaving 19 bases between. The V gene's germline CDR1 is MNHEY and CDR2 SMNVEV (reference sequence). CDR3 DNA: TGTGCCAGCAGTCTCTCCCGGTTGAGGGAAGACCAAGAGACCCAGTACTTC. Translated, it gives CASSLSRLREDQETQYF.

A few counts support this clonotype. The chain recombines TRBV27 with TRBJ1-5; D possibly corresponds to TRBD1 (6 bases). Trimming removed 2 bases at V and 7 bases at J, with 15 bases between. The CDR3 is 15 residues long. The germline V gene encodes CDR1 MNHEY and CDR2 SMNVEV (reference sequence). Here the CDR3 reads CASSLTQGVGQPQHF. The DNA for the CDR3 is TGTGCCAGCAGTTTAACACAGGGAGTTGGCCAGCCCCAGCATTTT.

In its sample, this clonotype was seen a few times. The rearrangement joins TRBV4-1 to TRBJ1-5; D gene ambiguous. V was trimmed by 0 bases and J by 5 bases, leaving 5 bases between them. Germline CDR1 is MGHRA and CDR2 is YSYEKL. This CDR3 comprises 13 residues. The CDR3, as DNA: TGCGCCAGCAGCCAAGAGGGGTATCAGCCCCAGCATTTT. Its translation is CASSQEGYQPQHF.

This chain connects TRBV11-2 to TRBJ2-7; possibly TRBD1 or TRBD2 for D (5 bases each). Germline-derived CDR1 and CDR2 are SGHAT and FQNNGV. The length of the CDR3 is 14 residues. Trimming took off 0 bases at V and 2 bases at J, with 8 bases between the two ends. The CDR3 region has the DNA TGTGCCAGCAGCTTAGATATGGGACCCTACGAGCAGTACTTC. As protein: CASSLDMGPYEQYF.

The chain has TRBV4-1 and TRBJ2-1; TRBD1 or TRBD2 may be the D gene (5 bases each). The CDR3 consists of 14 residues. Trimming left V 4 bases short and J 8 bases short, with 15 bases between. The V gene's germline CDR1 is MGHRA and CDR2 YSYEKL. CDR3 sequence (DNA): TGCGCCAGCAGCCGTGCCGGGACGGATTATGAGCAGTTCTTC. The encoded protein is CASSRAGTDYEQFF.